This T cell receptor beta chain was retrieved from a study of blood T cells in healthy people across ages. Study-level findings and limits: Higher diversity and more naive CD4+ cells were features of long-lived donors, compared to aged donors.

Germline CDR1 MNHEY, CDR2 SVGAGI. This CDR3 is 13 amino acids long. V was trimmed by 5 bases and J by 1 base, leaving 6 bases between them. Combining a sample-barcoded 5' primer with a J-beta primer mix, a second PCR ran for about 7 to 12 cycles. TCRdb used MiXCR to reprocess the 5' RACE reads, holding one entry per CDR3 protein. The sample has some 790,000 distinct CDR3 sequences, 25% to 30% seen once; the top ten hold 15% to 20%. A remark on this clonotype: Its antigen is unidentified. A much larger clone differs by one base, so this may be a read error.

V gene TRBV6-5 combines with J gene TRBJ1-5, with D unresolved. The sequencing sample was made of blood. The TCR was taken from a woman aged 80 or over in good health. CDR3 bases: TGTGCCAGCAGTATCAAGAGCAATCAGCCCCAGCATTTT. Translated, it gives CASSIKSNQPQHF.